This T cell receptor (beta chain) was sequenced in a study of T cell responses to AZD1222 COVID-19 vaccine. About the study: Second doses that came at about 4 or about 12 weeks were put together.

Data came from immunoSEQ multiplex PCR; TCRdb stores just in-frame clones and leaves some out. The sample yields about 170,000 clones, 80% to 95% seen once. This specimen was peripheral blood, taken on day 0 of AZD1222 vaccination. The clonotype comes from an adult in good health.

This CDR3 reads CASTSGGQETQYF. The CDR3 DNA sequence: TGTGCCAGCACTAGCGGGGGGCAGGAGACCCAGTACTTC. The chain carries TRBV28 and TRBJ2-5, with 11 bases that match TRBD2. The CDR3 is 13 residues long. Germline V gene data show CDR1 as MDHEN and CDR2 as SYDVKM. Trimming removed 7 bases from V and 5 bases from J; junction bases left unmatched: 3. Full variable domain (remainder filled in from reference TRBV28 and TRBJ2-5): DVKVTQSSRYLVKRTGEKVFLECVQDMDHENMFWYRQDPGLGLRLIYFSYDVKMKEKGDIPEGYSVSREKKERFSLILESASTNQTSMYLCASTSGGQETQYFGPGTRLLVL.